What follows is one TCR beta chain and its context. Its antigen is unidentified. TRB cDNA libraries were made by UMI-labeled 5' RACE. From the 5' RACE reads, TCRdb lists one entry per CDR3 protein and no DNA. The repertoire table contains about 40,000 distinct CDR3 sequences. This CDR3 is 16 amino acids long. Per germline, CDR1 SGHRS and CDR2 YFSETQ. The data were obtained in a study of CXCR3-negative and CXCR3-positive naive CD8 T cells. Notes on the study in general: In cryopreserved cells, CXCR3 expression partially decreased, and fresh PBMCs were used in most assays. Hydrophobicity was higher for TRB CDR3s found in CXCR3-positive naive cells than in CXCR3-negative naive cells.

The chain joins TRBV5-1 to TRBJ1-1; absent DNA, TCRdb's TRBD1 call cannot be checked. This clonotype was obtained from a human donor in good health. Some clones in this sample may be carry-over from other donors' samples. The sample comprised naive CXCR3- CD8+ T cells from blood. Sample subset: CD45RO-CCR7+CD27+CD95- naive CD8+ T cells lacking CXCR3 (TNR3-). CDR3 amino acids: CASRSFDRDGGTEAFF.